These 20 T cell receptor beta chains were all obtained from the same sample, sequenced in a study of CD8 T cells in Susac syndrome. The authors reverse transcribed roughly 0.5 to 1 ug RNA with random hexamers. Each CDR3 protein gets one entry after TCRdb re-called the immunoSEQ multiplex PCR reads with MiXCR. The sample has 95,000 to 150,000 distinct CDR3 sequences, approximately 96% seen once; the top ten hold approximately 0.15%. Sequencing used CD4+ T cells from PBMCs. These TCRs come from a human donor with Susac syndrome.

This chain links TRBV18 with TRBJ2-3; D uncertain. CDR1 KGHSH and CDR2 LQKENI come from the germline V gene. This CDR3 region has 15 residues. Trimming stripped 4 bases from V and 2 bases from J, with 13 bases between. The CDR3 DNA sequence: TGTGCCAGCTCACGCGGTGGTGAAGACACAGATACGCAGTATTTT. Translation: CASSRGGEDTDTQYF.

The rearrangement links TRBV9 to TRBJ2-3; 8 nucleotides line up with TRBD1. V trimming: 4 bases; J trimming: 3 bases; junction bases outside the gene matches: 7. Germline values: CDR1 SGDLS, CDR2 YYNGEE. CDR3 size: 15 residues. The CDR3 is CASSLDGTGTDTQYF. Here the CDR3 DNA reads TGTGCCAGCAGCCTGGATGGGACAGGAACAGATACGCAGTATTTT. The variable domain in full, with the rest retrieved from reference TRBV9 and TRBJ2-3, is DSGVTQTPKHLITATGQRVTLRCSPRSGDLSVYWYQQSLDQGLQFLIQYYNGEERAKGNILERFSAQQFPDLHSELNLSSLELGDSALYFCASSLDGTGTDTQYFGPGTRLTVL.

The CDR3: CASSGTRVGYTF. CDR3 bases: TGTGCCAGCAGCGGAACCAGGGTTGGCTACACCTTC. The rearrangement joins TRBV14 to TRBJ1-2; D perhaps matches TRBD1 (5 bases). The germline gives CDR1 SGHDN, CDR2 FVKESK. Trimming removed 5 bases from V and 7 bases from J, with 11 bases in between. The CDR3 extends over 12 amino acids.

The rearrangement links TRBV20-1 to TRBJ2-2; tentatively, D is TRBD1 or TRBD2 (6 bases each). The CDR3 has 15 residues. Trimming removed 3 bases from V and 1 base from J, with 12 bases in between. Per germline, CDR1 DFQATT and CDR2 SNEGSKA (reference sequence). DNA for the CDR3: TGCAGTGCTAGTACAGGGCGGGGGAACACCGGGGAGCTGTTTTTT. It encodes CSASTGRGNTGELFF.

The chain carries TRBV5-1 and TRBJ2-6, with D possibly TRBD1 on 5 matching bases. Per germline, CDR1 SGHRS and CDR2 YFSETQ. Trimming left V 4 bases short and J 0 bases short, with 14 bases between. This CDR3 is built from 17 residues. The CDR3 protein is CASSPGAGYSGANVLTF. The CDR3 DNA reads as TGCGCCAGCAGCCCTGGGGCAGGGTACTCTGGGGCCAACGTCCTGACTTTC.

The chain couples TRBV20-1 to TRBJ2-7; unclear D gene. The germline V gene has CDR1 DFQATT and CDR2 SNEGSKA (reference sequence). The CDR3 extends over 13 amino acids. V dropped 7 bases and J dropped 2 bases, with 15 bases sitting between them. The CDR3 DNA follows: TGCAGTGTCAGATCCGAGTCTACCTACGAGCAGTACTTC. Translated: CSVRSESTYEQYF.

In its sample, this clonotype was seen once. The chain links TRBV29-1 to TRBJ2-3, with D perhaps matching TRBD1 or TRBD2 (5 bases each). V lost 6 bases to trimming and J lost 6 bases, with 22 bases between them. Per the germline V gene, CDR1 is SQVTM and CDR2 is ANQGSEA. This CDR3 spans 15 amino acids. Here the CDR3 reads CSVERSGARGDTQYF. CDR3 in DNA: TGCAGCGTGGAGAGGTCCGGAGCGAGGGGCGATACGCAGTATTTT.

This clonotype appeared once. The chain couples TRBV18 to TRBJ2-3; maybe TRBD2 (6 bases). The germline V and J ends were trimmed by 2 bases and 4 bases, with 7 bases remaining between them. The CDR3 loop spans 13 amino acids. Germline loops: CDR1 KGHSH, CDR2 LQKENI. The CDR3 bases are TGTGCCAGCTCACCATCGGGGGCAGATACGCAGTATTTT. This encodes CASSPSGADTQYF.

The gene calls are TRBV29-1 and TRBJ1-2; perhaps TRBD1 as D (5 bases). The CDR3 runs to 14 residues. From germline, CDR1 is SQVTM and CDR2 ANQGSEA. Trimming stripped 5 bases from V and 4 bases from J, with 17 bases between. The CDR3 loop is CSVLGRGRSYGYTF. The CDR3 DNA reads TGCAGCGTTCTCGGTAGGGGACGAAGCTATGGCTACACCTTC.

V and J are TRBV28 and TRBJ2-7; 9 nucleotides match TRBD2. With V trimmed by 6 bases and J by 4 bases, 1 base remained unmatched. CDR1 is MDHEN and CDR2 is SYDVKM in the germline V gene. There are 12 residues in the CDR3. The CDR3 sequence is CASRTSGYEQYF. Here the CDR3 DNA reads TGTGCCAGCAGGACTAGCGGTTACGAGCAGTACTTC.

CDR3 amino acids: CASSSASNRARNTEAFF. In DNA, the CDR3 is TGTGCCAGCAGCTCCGCATCGAACAGGGCCCGGAACACTGAAGCTTTCTTT. V is TRBV6-1 and J is TRBJ1-1; a weak D match, TRBD1 (6 bases). CDR1 is MNHNS and CDR2 is SASEGT in the germline V gene. The CDR3 extends over 17 amino acids. Trimming stripped 6 bases from V and 1 base from J, with 21 bases between.

The V gene is TRBV14, the J gene TRBJ1-1; 7 bases agree with TRBD1. The CDR3 is made up of 17 amino acids. V lost 4 bases and J lost 0; bases outside the gene matches: 11. Germline V lookup: CDR1 SGHDN, CDR2 FVKESK. The CDR3 DNA reads as TGTGCCAGCAGCCGCCTCTTGATGGGACAGCTGAACACTGAAGCTTTCTTT. Translated: CASSRLLMGQLNTEAFF.

The chain has TRBV20-1 and TRBJ2-2; D is unresolved. The CDR3 has 13 amino acids. Trimming left V 1 base short and J 1 base short, with 4 bases between. Germline-derived CDR1 and CDR2 are DFQATT and SNEGSKA (reference sequence). The CDR3 region is CSARVGNTGELFF. Here the CDR3 DNA reads TGCAGTGCTAGAGTGGGGAACACCGGGGAGCTGTTTTTT.

The chain links TRBV28 to TRBJ1-4; TRBD1 is a possible D gene (5 bases). Germline CDR1 is MDHEN and CDR2 is SYDVKM. The CDR3 runs to 12 residues. The V gene lost 6 bases and the J gene lost 8 bases, with 10 bases spanning the gap. The CDR3 coding sequence is TGTGCCAGCAGAGGGGCTCTGGAAAAACTGTTTTTT. It translates to CASRGALEKLFF.

The rearrangement uses TRBV7-8 and TRBJ1-2; 7 positions match TRBD1. V lost 5 bases to trimming and J lost 7 bases; unmatched junction nucleotides: 10. Germline CDR1 and CDR2: SGHVS and FQNEAQ. This CDR3 has 14 amino acids. The CDR3 DNA is TGTGCCAGCAGCGGCAGGACAGGCGTAGGTGGCTACACCTTC. Translating it yields CASSGRTGVGGYTF.

The chain links TRBV7-2 to TRBJ1-2; 8 bases are shared with TRBD1. The CDR3 sequence is 13 residues long. V shed 4 bases and J 8 bases; nucleotides not matched to a gene: 6. From germline, CDR1 is SGHTA and CDR2 FQGNSA. DNA for the CDR3: TGTGCCAGCAGCTCGGGACAGGCCGGAGGCTACACCTTC. Translating it yields CASSSGQAGGYTF.

This chain uses TRBV29-1 with TRBJ2-7, with a tentative D call TRBD1 (5 bases). The CDR3 loop spans 14 amino acids. Germline CDR1 is SQVTM and CDR2 is ANQGSEA. V was trimmed by 3 bases and J by 6 bases, leaving 18 bases between them. The CDR3 DNA is TGCAGCGTTGAGCCCACCGTAGGGGCTAGCGAGCAGTACTTC. This sequence encodes CSVEPTVGASEQYF.

V usage is TRBV9 and J usage is TRBJ1-2; D unclear. V gave up 3 bases and J gave up 8 bases, with 11 bases separating them. CDR1 is SGDLS, CDR2 YYNGEE, per germline. The CDR3 is 12 amino acids. Written as DNA, the CDR3 is TGTGCCAGCAGCGGCAACAGAGAAGGCTACACCTTC. It translates to CASSGNREGYTF.

CDR3 nucleotides: TGTGCCAGCAGTGCGGACAGGGTTAACTATGGCTACACCTTC. Protein: CASSADRVNYGYTF. This chain links TRBV2 with TRBJ1-2; 8 bases fit TRBD1. J gave up 1 base and V 4 bases, and 2 bases lay outside the gene matches. The CDR3 length is 14 residues. The germline V gene has CDR1 SNHLY and CDR2 FYNNEI.

The count of this clonotype is one. The V and J genes are TRBV24-1 and TRBJ2-3; D is perhaps TRBD1 (5 bases). The CDR3 runs to 14 residues. Germline V gene lookup returns CDR1 KGHDR and CDR2 SFDVKD. Trimming cost V 6 bases and J 4 bases, with 13 bases left between them. The CDR3 DNA reads as TGTGCCACCAGTAGGGGCTCGAGCGCAGATACGCAGTATTTT. It specifies CATSRGSSADTQYF.